This paragraph covers one T cell receptor (beta chain) sequence. Preparation of the TCRbeta library used unique molecular identifiers. Via MiXCR, TCRdb re-called the PCR reads, giving one row per CDR3 protein. Here the sample spans 70,000 to 95,000 distinct CDR3 sequences, roughly an eighth being singletons. The sample comes from a study of T-cell reconstitution after alpha-beta-depleted transplantation in children. The sequence came from a human donor who donated a stem cell graft to a child with inherited bone marrow failure. The source material was PBMCs from the stem cell graft donor, sampled from the stem cell graft.

The CDR3 coding sequence is TGTGCCAGCAGTTACCAGGGAAACATGAACACTGAAGCTTTCTTT. Its protein product is CASSYQGNMNTEAFF. The chain employs TRBV6-2 or TRBV6-3 and TRBJ1-1; a possible D gene is TRBD1 (5 bases). CDR1 and CDR2 (germline): MNHEY, SVGEGT. Between the trimmed V and J ends, which lost 2 bases and 0 bases, there was a span of 10 bases. The CDR3 is 15 amino acids.